One and the same sample provided the 20 T cell receptor beta chains below, sequenced in a study of T-cell reconstitution after alpha-beta-depleted transplantation in children. A library of TCRbeta sequences, prepared with unique molecular identifiers, was generated. TCRdb recomputed calls from the PCR reads with MiXCR, one row per CDR3 protein. Seen here are about 110,000 distinct CDR3 sequences, around 10% observed once, and the top ten hold more than 7%. Sequences were derived from PBMCs from the stem cell graft donor, sampled from the stem cell graft. The origin of the receptors is a human donor who donated a stem cell graft to a child with acute lymphoblastic leukemia.

This clonotype has ten or more counts. V gene TRBV5-1 combines with J gene TRBJ2-7; D may be TRBD2 (5 bases). The germline CDR1 and CDR2 sequences are SGHRS and YFSETQ. The V end was cut by 4 bases, the J end by 3 bases, with 17 bases between. The CDR3 has 15 amino acids. Written as DNA, the CDR3 is TGCGCCAGCAGCCTCCCCCTGACGGGAAACTACGAGCAGTACTTC. Translating gives CASSLPLTGNYEQYF.

This clonotype was observed many times. The V gene is TRBV6-5, the J gene TRBJ2-5, with D unclear. This CDR3 contains 17 residues. Germline-derived CDR1 and CDR2 are MNHEY and SVGAGI. Trimming left V 0 bases short and J 3 bases short, with 17 bases between. The DNA of the CDR3 is TGTGCCAGCAGTTACTCGATGTTCCCGGGCCGGAAAGAGACCCAGTACTTC. Protein product: CASSYSMFPGRKETQYF.

This clonotype has at least ten counts. This rearrangement joins TRBV3-1 to TRBJ2-1; 14 nucleotides align to TRBD2. The CDR3 has 18 amino acids. J gave up 7 bases and V 4 bases, and 12 bases lay outside the gene matches. Germline CDR1 is LGHDT and CDR2 is YNNKEL (reference sequence). The DNA of the CDR3 is TGTGCCAGCAGCCCAAGCGACCGACGACTAGCGGGAGGGAATGAGCAGTTCTTC. It translates to CASSPSDRRLAGGNEQFF.

This clonotype was counted at least ten times. V and J are TRBV6-5 and TRBJ1-1; possible D gene TRBD1, 5 bases. Trimming cost V 0 bases and J 2 bases, with 7 bases left between them. In germline, CDR1 is MNHEY, CDR2 SVGAGI. This CDR3 has 14 residues. This CDR3 is CASSYSTVNTEAFF. CDR3 DNA: TGTGCCAGCAGTTACTCGACAGTAAACACTGAAGCTTTCTTT.

The rearrangement joins TRBV15 to TRBJ2-7, with 8 bases lining up with TRBD2. Germline V gene sequence: CDR1 LNHNV, CDR2 YYDKDF (reference sequence). This CDR3 comprises 13 residues. V was pared by 5 bases and J by 6 bases, with 6 bases of the junction left unmatched. The CDR3 reads CATSRGGSSEQYF. CDR3 sequence (DNA): TGTGCCACCAGCCGCGGGGGGTCATCCGAGCAGTACTTC.

The gene calls are TRBV18 and TRBJ1-1; D perhaps matches TRBD1 (5 bases). CDR1 is KGHSH, CDR2 LQKENI, per germline. The V gene lost 2 bases and the J gene lost 1 base, with 11 bases spanning the gap. The CDR3 extends over 15 amino acids. The CDR3 spells CASSPGGRGNTEAFF. CDR3 coding DNA: TGTGCCAGCTCACCAGGGGGAAGGGGGAACACTGAAGCTTTCTTT.

This clonotype was observed at least ten times. The chain couples TRBV5-1 to TRBJ2-3; the D is unclear. Germline assignment: CDR1 SGHRS and CDR2 YFSETQ. Deletions cut 0 bases from V and 2 bases from J, with 10 bases between. The CDR3 contains 15 residues. The CDR3 sequence: CASSLAPLDTDTQYF. The DNA for the CDR3 is TGCGCCAGCAGCTTGGCACCGCTCGACACAGATACGCAGTATTTT.

This clonotype was observed a few times. The chain links TRBV7-6 to TRBJ2-7, with 7 bases identical to TRBD1. Germline-derived CDR1 and CDR2 are SGHVS and FNYEAQ. V was clipped by 5 bases and J by 0 bases; unmatched bases: 10. This CDR3 comprises 16 residues. CDR3 in amino acids: CASSPATGVSSYEQYF. CDR3 nucleotide sequence: TGTGCCAGCAGCCCCGCCACAGGGGTCAGCTCCTACGAGCAGTACTTC.

The sample holds many counts of this clonotype. The CDR3 nucleotides read TGTGCCAGCAGCTTACGAGGGCCTTACGAGCAGTACTTC. Its translation is CASSLRGPYEQYF. The rearrangement uses TRBV7-2 and TRBJ2-7, with D tentatively TRBD2 (5 bases). There are 13 residues in the CDR3. The germline V gene has CDR1 SGHTA and CDR2 FQGNSA. Trimming took off 2 bases at V and 4 bases at J, with 9 bases between the two ends.

This clonotype was recorded at least ten times. The V gene is TRBV12-3 or TRBV12-4, the J gene TRBJ2-7, with D possibly matching TRBD1 (6 bases). With 0 bases removed from V and 1 base from J, the gap between germline ends came to 19 bases. The length of the CDR3 is 18 residues. CDR3 protein: CASSLASLQGRGSYEQYF. DNA of the CDR3: TGTGCCAGCAGTTTAGCCTCCCTACAGGGTAGAGGATCCTACGAGCAGTACTTC.

This clonotype was counted many times. V usage is TRBV7-9 and J usage is TRBJ2-2; D gene uncertain. Germline loops: CDR1 SEHNR, CDR2 FQNEAQ (reference sequence). Deletions cut 4 bases from V and 5 bases from J, with 14 bases between. This CDR3 spans 15 amino acids. The CDR3 nucleotides read TGTGCCAGCAGCTCTCGGACCCTGGGGACCGGGGAGCTGTTTTTT. This encodes CASSSRTLGTGELFF.

This clonotype was seen at least ten times. V and J are TRBV30 and TRBJ2-1, with D perhaps TRBD1 (6 bases). CDR3 length: 13 residues. V lost 1 base and J 4 bases, leaving 8 bases between the germline ends. In germline, CDR1 is GTSNPN, CDR2 SVGIG (reference sequence). In DNA, the CDR3 is TGTGCCTGGAGTGGACAGGAGTACAATGAGCAGTTCTTC. Its translation is CAWSGQEYNEQFF. Variable domain in full (rest from reference TRBV30 and TRBJ2-1): SQTIHQWPATLVQPVGSPLSLECTVEGTSNPNLYWYRQAAGRGLQLLFYSVGIGQISSEVPQNLSASRPQDRQFILSSKKLLLSDSGFYLCAWSGQEYNEQFFGPGTRLTVL.

This clonotype occurred many times. This rearrangement joins TRBV7-9 to TRBJ1-2; D possibly corresponds to TRBD1 (6 bases). The CDR3 covers 15 residues. The ends were cut back, 3 bases at V and 0 bases at J, with 11 bases in the middle. Germline V gives CDR1 SEHNR, CDR2 FQNEAQ (reference sequence). The CDR3 reads CASSFNRDSNYGYTF. The CDR3, as DNA: TGTGCCAGCAGCTTTAACAGGGACTCTAACTATGGCTACACCTTC.

At least ten counts were recorded for this clonotype. The V call is TRBV5-5, the J call TRBJ2-1; no definite D call. Deletions cut 2 bases from V and 5 bases from J, with 5 bases between. The CDR3 loop spans 12 amino acids. Germline values: CDR1 SGHKS, CDR2 YYEKEE (reference sequence). CDR3 coding DNA: TGTGCCAGCAGCTTCTTCGACAATGAGCAGTTCTTC. This encodes CASSFFDNEQFF.

In its sample, this clonotype was seen many times. The chain uses TRBV5-1 and TRBJ2-1; 11 positions match TRBD2. V lost 3 bases, J lost 4 bases, and 9 bases stayed unmatched. The germline gives CDR1 SGHRS, CDR2 YFSETQ. The CDR3 loop spans 17 amino acids. This CDR3 is CASSSPASGRRYNEQFF. DNA of the CDR3: TGCGCCAGCAGCTCCCCGGCTAGCGGGAGGAGGTACAATGAGCAGTTCTTC.

Many counts were recorded for this clonotype. The chain joins TRBV13 to TRBJ1-5, with D maybe TRBD1 (5 bases). The V end was cut by 5 bases, the J end by 2 bases, with 13 bases between. CDR1 and CDR2 from the germline V gene are PRHDT and FYEKMQ (reference sequence). CDR3 length: 15 residues. CDR3 protein: CASSGGRSGNQPQHF. CDR3 in DNA: TGTGCCAGCAGCGGGGGAAGGAGTGGCAATCAGCCCCAGCATTTT.

This clonotype has ten or more counts. The chain combines TRBV9 with TRBJ2-7, with 7 nucleotides matching TRBD2. Germline V lookup: CDR1 SGDLS, CDR2 YYNGEE. The CDR3 totals 15 residues. The V segment lost 0 bases and the J segment 3 bases; nucleotides outside the gene matches: 6. CDR3 DNA sequence: TGTGCCAGCAGCGTAGAAGGCGGGAGTAACTACGAGCAGTACTTC. Its translation: CASSVEGGSNYEQYF.

This clonotype was counted ten times or more. At one of its ends the junction is not consistent with the germline gene, which may arise from a read error. The chain combines TRBV5-1 with TRBJ2-3; 14 bases line up with TRBD2. CDR1 is SGHRS, CDR2 YFSETQ, per germline. There are 19 residues in the CDR3. This CDR3 is CASILTSGRALWSRDTQYF. The DNA of the CDR3 is TGCGCCAGTATCCTGACTAGCGGGAGGGCCCTGTGGAGCAGAGATACGCAGTATTTT. Filled out from reference TRBV5-1 and TRBJ2-3, the complete variable domain reads KAGVTQTPRYLIKTRGQQVTLSCSPISGHRSVSWYQQTPGQGLQFLFEYFSETQRNKGNFPGRFSGRQFSNSRSEMNVSTLELGDSALYLCASILTSGRALWSRDTQYFGPGTRLTVL.

This clonotype was counted many times. The chain has TRBV20-1 and TRBJ2-2, with D possibly TRBD2 on 6 matching bases. Germline CDR1 reads DFQATT; CDR2 reads SNEGSKA (reference sequence). V was cut by 1 base and J by 8 bases, with 14 bases left in between. The CDR3 is made up of 14 amino acids. The CDR3 region has the DNA TGCAGTGCTAGAGGGGACTTAAACGGGGGGGAGCTGTTTTTT. Its translation: CSARGDLNGGELFF.

This clonotype was observed at least ten times. The chain carries TRBV6-1 and TRBJ2-7, with a tentative D call TRBD2 (7 bases). V was cut by 6 bases and J by 2 bases, with 20 bases left in between. In germline, CDR1 is MNHNS, CDR2 SASEGT. The CDR3 has 16 residues. The CDR3 DNA is TGTGCCAGCAGCCACGGGGGGACAAAAAAGACCTACGAGCAGTACTTC. Residues: CASSHGGTKKTYEQYF.